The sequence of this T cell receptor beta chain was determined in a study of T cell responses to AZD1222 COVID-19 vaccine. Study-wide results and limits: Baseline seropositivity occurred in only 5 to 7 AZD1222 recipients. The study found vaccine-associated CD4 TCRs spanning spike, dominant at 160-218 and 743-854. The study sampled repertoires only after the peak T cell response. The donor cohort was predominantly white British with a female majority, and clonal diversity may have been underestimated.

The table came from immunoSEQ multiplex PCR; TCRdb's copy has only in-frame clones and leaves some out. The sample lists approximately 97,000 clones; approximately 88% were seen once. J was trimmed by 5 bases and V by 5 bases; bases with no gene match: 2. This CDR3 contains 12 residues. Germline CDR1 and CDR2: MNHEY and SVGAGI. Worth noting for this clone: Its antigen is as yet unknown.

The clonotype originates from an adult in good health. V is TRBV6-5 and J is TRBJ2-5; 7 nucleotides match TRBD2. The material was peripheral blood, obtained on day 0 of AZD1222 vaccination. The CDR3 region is CASSPGGETQYF. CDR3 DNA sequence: TGTGCCAGCAGTCCCGGGGGGGAGACCCAGTACTTC.